Sequencing of this TCR beta chain was carried out in a study of OX40 agonist ivuxolimab in advanced cancers. Study-wide background: Intravenous ivuxolimab at 0.01 to 10 mg/kg was given to patients every 2 weeks.

A remark on this clone: Its antigen is unknown.

Germline lookup yields CDR1 SQVTM and CDR2 ANQGSEA. The V and J ends lost 5 bases and 4 bases respectively, with 15 bases between them. The CDR3 consists of 13 residues. Generated by immunoSEQ multiplex PCR, the TCRdb table keeps only in-frame clones and is missing some. The data hold some 130,000 clones, with 90% observed a single time. Study-wide findings and caveats: Circulating CD4+ and CD8+ T cells showed clonal expansion by week 6 at 0.1 to 3.0 mg/kg.

This rearrangement joins TRBV29-1 to TRBJ2-7; D might be TRBD2 (5 bases). The source is an adult with an advanced solid tumor such as melanoma, head and neck, liver or kidney cancer. The sample was CD4+ or CD8+ T cells sorted from blood, taken in a trial of the OX40 agonist ivuxolimab. The CDR3 DNA reads as TGCAGCGTTCGAAGGCCCAGCGGATACGAGCAGTACTTC. Protein sequence: CSVRRPSGYEQYF.